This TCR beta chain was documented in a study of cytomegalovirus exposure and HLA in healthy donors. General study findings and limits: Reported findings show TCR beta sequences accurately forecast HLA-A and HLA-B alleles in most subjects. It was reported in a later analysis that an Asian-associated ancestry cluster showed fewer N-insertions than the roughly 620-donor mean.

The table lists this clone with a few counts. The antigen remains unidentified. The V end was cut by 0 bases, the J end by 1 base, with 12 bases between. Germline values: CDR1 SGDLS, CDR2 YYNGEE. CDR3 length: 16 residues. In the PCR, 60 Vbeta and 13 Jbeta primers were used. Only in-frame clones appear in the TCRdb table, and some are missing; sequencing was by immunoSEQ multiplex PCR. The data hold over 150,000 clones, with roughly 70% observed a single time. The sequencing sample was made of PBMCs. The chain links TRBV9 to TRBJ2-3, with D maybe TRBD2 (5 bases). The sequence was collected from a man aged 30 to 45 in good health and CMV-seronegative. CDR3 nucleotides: TGTGCCAGCAGCGTAGAGGGAGCCACCGGCACAGATACGCAGTATTTT. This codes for CASSVEGATGTDTQYF.